This TCR beta chain was recorded in a study of blood T cell repertoires in COVID-19. On the study more broadly: Donors in the United States, Italy and Spain gave samples during acute or convalescent COVID-19. Nucleic acid was either cDNA or gDNA, and it came from T cells, B-cell-depleted T cells, or PBMCs.

Original methodology: It was from reference gene primer amplification that nucleated cell counts were estimated. This table comes from immunoSEQ multiplex PCR, and its TCRdb copy is limited to in-frame clones, with some not included. For V, J and clone size, that table is used; D and trimming come from the DNA. The sample holds roughly 250,000 clones, around 87% seen once. This CDR3 has 14 residues. V shed 5 bases, J shed 6 bases, and the junction held 9 bases outside the gene matches. Per germline, CDR1 LNHDA and CDR2 SQIVND (reference sequence). Sequenced sample: peripheral blood. This TCR was sampled from a woman in her 50s with acute or convalescent COVID-19. This chain uses TRBV19 with TRBJ2-7; 8 nucleotides align to TRBD2. The CDR3 bases are TGTGCCAGTAGTGTAAGCGGGAGAGATAGCGAGCAGTACTTC. Translated, it gives CASSVSGRDSEQYF.